This section outlines one TCR beta chain sequence together with its context. CDR3 size: 18 residues. V lost 4 bases, J lost 0 bases, and 21 bases lay in between. Germline CDR1 LGHNA, CDR2 YNFKEQ. The data were taken from a study of PD-L1 blockade in urothelial cancer. Specified time point: pretreatment peripheral blood. Repertoires were generated with immunoSEQ multiplex PCR, while TCRdb's copy carries only in-frame clones and drops some. The table lists about 95,000 clones, 90% of them singletons. The chain links TRBV4-2 to TRBJ2-5; maybe TRBD2 (7 bases). The starting material was PBMCs, obtained around atezolizumab (anti-PD-L1) treatment. The source of this sequence is a man aged 60 to 75 with urothelial cancer. In DNA, the CDR3 is TGTGCCAGCAGCCGGGGGGGCCGATGGGTCGGGTACCAAGAGACCCAGTACTTC. The encoded protein is CASSRGGRWVGYQETQYF.